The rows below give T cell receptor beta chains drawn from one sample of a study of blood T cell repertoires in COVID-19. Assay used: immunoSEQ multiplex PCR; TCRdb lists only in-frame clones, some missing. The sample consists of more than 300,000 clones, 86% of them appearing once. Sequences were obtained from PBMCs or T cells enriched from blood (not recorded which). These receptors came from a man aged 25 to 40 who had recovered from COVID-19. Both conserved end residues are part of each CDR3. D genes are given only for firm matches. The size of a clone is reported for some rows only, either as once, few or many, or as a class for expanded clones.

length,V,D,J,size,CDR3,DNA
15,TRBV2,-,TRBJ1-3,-,CASSEWAGPRNTIYF,TGTGCCAGCAGTGAATGGGCAGGGCCCAGAAACACCATATATTTT
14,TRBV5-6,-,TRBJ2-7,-,CASSLEGEMVEQYF,TGTGCCAGCAGCTTGGAGGGGGAAATGGTCGAGCAGTACTTC
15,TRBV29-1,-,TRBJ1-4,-,CSVEEIAAGGEKLFF,TGCAGCGTTGAAGAGATCGCTGCCGGGGGTGAAAAACTGTTTTTT
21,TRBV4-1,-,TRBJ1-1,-,CASSQAWDWVGLAGGNTEAFF,TGCGCCAGCAGCCAAGCTTGGGACTGGGTTGGCTTAGCGGGGGGTAACACTGAAGCTTTCTTT
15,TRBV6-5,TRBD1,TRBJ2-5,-,CASGQGTGSGETQYF,TGTGCCAGTGGACAGGGGACCGGGAGTGGGGAGACCCAGTACTTC
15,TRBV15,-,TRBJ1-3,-,CATSRGQSPGNTIYF,TGTGCCACCAGCAGAGGACAGTCCCCTGGAAACACCATATATTTT
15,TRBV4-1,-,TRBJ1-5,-,CASSHTDSSNQPQHF,TGCGCCAGCAGCCACACCGACAGTAGCAATCAGCCCCAGCATTTT
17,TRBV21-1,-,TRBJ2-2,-,CASSRGSVPHGTGELFF,TGTGCCAGCAGCAGAGGAAGTGTTCCCCACGGGACCGGGGAGCTGTTTTTT
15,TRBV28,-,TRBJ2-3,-,CASSFLAGYTDTQYF,TGTGCCAGCAGTTTTCTTGCGGGCTACACAGATACGCAGTATTTT
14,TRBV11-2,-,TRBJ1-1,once,CASSREPRNTEAFF,TGTGCCAGCAGCCGAGAACCGAGGAACACTGAAGCTTTCTTT
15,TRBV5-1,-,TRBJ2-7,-,CASSSVSANSYEQYF,TGCGCCAGCAGCTCAGTTAGCGCAAACTCCTACGAGCAGTACTTC
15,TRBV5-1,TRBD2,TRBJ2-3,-,CASSYRTSGANTQYF,TGCGCCAGCAGCTACCGGACTAGCGGGGCGAATACGCAGTATTTT
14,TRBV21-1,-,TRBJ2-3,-,CASSKQGSTDTQYF,TGTGCCAGCAGCAAACAGGGGAGCACAGATACGCAGTATTTT
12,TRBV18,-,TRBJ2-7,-,CASSPTTYEQYF,TGTGCCAGCTCACCAACAACCTACGAGCAGTACTTC
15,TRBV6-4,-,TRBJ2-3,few,CASSDSNRGTDTQYF,TGTGCCAGCAGTGACTCAAACAGGGGCACAGATACGCAGTATTTT
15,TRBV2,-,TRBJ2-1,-,CASSEVGGPYNEQFF,TGTGCCAGCAGTGAGGTGGGGGGGCCCTACAATGAGCAGTTCTTC
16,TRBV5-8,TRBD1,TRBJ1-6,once,CASSTRTGGAGPPLHF,TGTGCCAGCAGCACCCGGACAGGGGGCGCCGGGCCACCCCTCCACTTT
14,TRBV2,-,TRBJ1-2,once,CASSGQGGPYGYTF,TGTGCCAGCAGTGGGCAGGGAGGCCCCTATGGCTACACCTTC
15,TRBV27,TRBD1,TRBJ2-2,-,CASSPQGTVDGELFF,TGTGCCAGCAGTCCGCAAGGGACAGTTGACGGGGAGCTGTTTTTT
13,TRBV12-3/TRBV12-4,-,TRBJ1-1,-,CASSSPGGRGAFF,TGTGCCAGCAGTTCCCCGGGGGGGCGCGGAGCTTTCTTT
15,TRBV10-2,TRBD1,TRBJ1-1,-,CASKGQGAPDTEAFF,TGCGCCAGCAAGGGACAGGGGGCGCCGGACACTGAAGCTTTCTTT
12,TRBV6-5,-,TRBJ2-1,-,CASSLQSNEQFF,TGTGCCAGCAGTCTACAGTCCAATGAGCAGTTCTTC
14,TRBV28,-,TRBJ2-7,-,CASSLTARNYEQYF,TGTGCCAGCAGCCTAACCGCCCGCAACTACGAGCAGTACTTC
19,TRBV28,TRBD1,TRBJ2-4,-,CASSLPQGDGIVAKNIQYF,TGTGCCAGCAGTTTGCCCCAGGGGGATGGAATTGTAGCCAAAAACATTCAGTACTTC
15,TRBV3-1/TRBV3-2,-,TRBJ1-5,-,CASSQDEKGYQPQHF,TGTGCCAGCAGCCAAGATGAGAAGGGGTATCAGCCCCAGCATTTT
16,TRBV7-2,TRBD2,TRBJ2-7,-,CASSLTRSGRAQEQYF,TGTGCCAGCAGCTTAACGCGGAGCGGGAGGGCTCAGGAGCAGTACTTC
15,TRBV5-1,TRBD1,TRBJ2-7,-,CASSPRGSSSYEQYF,TGCGCCAGCAGCCCCAGGGGGTCCAGCTCCTACGAGCAGTACTTC
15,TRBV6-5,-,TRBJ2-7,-,CASRRPWGAVNEQYF,TGTGCCAGCAGACGCCCGTGGGGCGCGGTCAACGAGCAGTACTTC
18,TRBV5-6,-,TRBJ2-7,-,CASQLGGAAIHRDYEQYF,TGTGCCAGCCAGCTTGGAGGGGCCGCTATCCACCGGGATTACGAGCAGTACTTC
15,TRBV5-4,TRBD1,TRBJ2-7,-,CASSLGTVSSYEQYF,TGTGCCAGCAGCCTTGGGACAGTAAGCTCCTACGAGCAGTACTTC
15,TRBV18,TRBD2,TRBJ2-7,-,CASSPNSGSLYEQYF,TGTGCCAGCTCACCAAATAGCGGGAGTCTCTACGAGCAGTACTTC